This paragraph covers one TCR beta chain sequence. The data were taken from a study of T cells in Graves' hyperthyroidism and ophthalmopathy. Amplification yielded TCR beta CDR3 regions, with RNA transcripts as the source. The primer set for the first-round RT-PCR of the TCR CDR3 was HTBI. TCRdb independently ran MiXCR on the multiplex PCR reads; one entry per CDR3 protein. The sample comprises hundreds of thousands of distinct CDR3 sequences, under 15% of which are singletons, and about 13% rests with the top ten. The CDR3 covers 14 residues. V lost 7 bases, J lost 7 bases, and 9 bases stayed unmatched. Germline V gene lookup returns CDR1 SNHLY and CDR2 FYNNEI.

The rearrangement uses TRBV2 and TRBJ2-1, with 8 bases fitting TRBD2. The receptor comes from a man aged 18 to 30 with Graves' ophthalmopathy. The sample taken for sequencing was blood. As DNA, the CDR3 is TGTGCCAGCACTGCAACTAGCGGAGGAAATGAGCAGTTCTTC. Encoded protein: CASTATSGGNEQFF.